The T cell receptor beta chain under discussion was sequenced for a study of cytomegalovirus exposure and HLA in healthy donors. Overall study: In terms of ancestry, the Caucasian-associated cluster contained 75% to 90% of the 398 genotyped donors.

60 Vbeta and 13 Jbeta primers were used in PCR. Using immunoSEQ multiplex PCR, the repertoire was profiled, and TCRdb retains in-frame clones only, with some absent. The table lists 100,000 to 150,000 clones, around 78% of them singletons. A remark on this clone: The target antigen is unknown.

V lost 5 bases, J lost 5 bases, and 9 bases lay in between. The CDR3 is 12 amino acids. Germline V gene lookup returns CDR1 ENHRY and CDR2 SYGVKD. General study results and limits: With DRB1 most and HLA-C fewest, TCR association rates differed between HLA loci in a later analysis.

The material sequenced was PBMCs. The clonotype was recovered from a woman aged 45-65 years in good health and CMV-seronegative. The chain recombines TRBV10-3 with TRBJ2-5; D is possibly TRBD1 (6 bases). For the CDR3, the DNA is TGTGCCATCAGTCAGGGGCAGGAGACCCAGTACTTC. Translation: CAISQGQETQYF.